This is a list of T cell receptor beta chains from one sample in a study of neurological immune-mediated disorders. TCRdb reprocessed the 5' RACE reads via MiXCR and lists one record per CDR3 protein. The table has some 77,000 distinct CDR3 sequences, roughly 9% seen once; the top ten hold about 1.7%. Input material: PBMCs. All receptors come from a man aged 50 to 60 in good health. CDR3s include the opening cysteine and the closing phenylalanine or tryptophan. The D gene is left open where the match is weak. Where a row states a size, it is once, few, many or the class of an expanded clone; other rows omit it.

D gene: NA; V gene: TRBV28; clone size: few; J gene: TRBJ1-2; CDR3 protein: CASNQNYGYTF; CDR3 DNA: TGTGCCAGCAATCAAAACTATGGCTACACCTTC
D gene: NA; V gene: TRBV25-1; clone size: many; J gene: TRBJ2-5; CDR3 protein: CASSPTRLGETQYF; CDR3 DNA: TGTGCCAGCAGTCCCACCCGACTAGGGGAGACCCAGTACTTC
D gene: TRBD2; V gene: TRBV20-1; clone size: many; J gene: TRBJ2-1; CDR3 protein: CSASRQGGGRVYNEQFF; CDR3 DNA: TGCAGTGCTTCTCGACAAGGAGGCGGGAGGGTATACAATGAGCAGTTCTTC
D gene: TRBD1; V gene: TRBV12-3/TRBV12-4; clone size: NA; J gene: TRBJ1-1; CDR3 protein: CASRPGQVAGTEAFF; CDR3 DNA: TGTGCCAGCAGACCCGGACAGGTGGCAGGAACTGAAGCTTTCTTT
D gene: NA; V gene: TRBV5-1; clone size: many; J gene: TRBJ1-2; CDR3 protein: CASRRGAEGYTF; CDR3 DNA: TGCGCCAGCAGAAGGGGGGCTGAAGGCTACACCTTC
D gene: TRBD1; V gene: TRBV12-3/TRBV12-4; clone size: many; J gene: TRBJ2-2; CDR3 protein: CASSHGQGRAGELFF; CDR3 DNA: TGTGCCAGCAGTCACGGACAGGGGAGGGCCGGGGAGCTGTTTTTT
D gene: TRBD1; V gene: TRBV7-2; clone size: many; J gene: TRBJ1-1; CDR3 protein: CASSPRGARDRVNTEAFF; CDR3 DNA: TGTGCCAGCAGCCCAAGGGGGGCGCGGGACAGGGTGAACACTGAAGCTTTCTTT
D gene: NA; V gene: TRBV5-1; clone size: many; J gene: TRBJ2-1; CDR3 protein: CASSLVEGGEQFF; CDR3 DNA: TGCGCCAGCAGCTTGGTAGAGGGGGGTGAGCAGTTCTTC
D gene: NA; V gene: TRBV11-2; clone size: many; J gene: TRBJ2-5; CDR3 protein: CASSLGVQETQYF; CDR3 DNA: TGTGCCAGCAGCTTAGGGGTACAAGAGACCCAGTACTTC
D gene: TRBD2; V gene: TRBV28; clone size: many; J gene: TRBJ2-1; CDR3 protein: CASSLSGRYGNEQFF; CDR3 DNA: TGTGCCAGCAGCCTAAGCGGGAGGTATGGGAATGAGCAGTTCTTC
D gene: NA; V gene: TRBV7-8; clone size: many; J gene: TRBJ1-1; CDR3 protein: CASSLGRTGLNTEAFF; CDR3 DNA: TGTGCCAGCAGCTTAGGGAGGACGGGACTGAACACTGAAGCTTTCTTT
D gene: TRBD2; V gene: TRBV10-3; clone size: NA; J gene: TRBJ2-7; CDR3 protein: CAIRLGTSGTHEQYF; CDR3 DNA: TGTGCCATCAGGCTCGGGACTAGCGGGACCCACGAGCAGTACTTC
D gene: TRBD2; V gene: TRBV4-3; clone size: many; J gene: TRBJ2-5; CDR3 protein: CASSQDLSGSPQGETQYF; CDR3 DNA: TGCGCCAGCAGCCAAGATCTTAGCGGGAGCCCCCAGGGGGAGACCCAGTACTTC
D gene: NA; V gene: TRBV7-9; clone size: many; J gene: TRBJ2-7; CDR3 protein: CASSAAYEQYF; CDR3 DNA: TGTGCCAGCAGCGCCGCCTACGAGCAGTACTTC
D gene: TRBD1; V gene: TRBV5-1; clone size: many; J gene: TRBJ2-1; CDR3 protein: CASSLMRGRTDEQFF; CDR3 DNA: TGCGCCAGCAGCTTGATGAGGGGGCGGACCGATGAGCAGTTCTTC
D gene: NA; V gene: TRBV7-9; clone size: many; J gene: TRBJ1-3; CDR3 protein: CASSPSWGAGIGNTIYF; CDR3 DNA: TGTGCCAGCAGCCCATCCTGGGGGGCGGGGATTGGAAACACCATATATTTT
D gene: NA; V gene: TRBV7-2; clone size: many; J gene: TRBJ2-5; CDR3 protein: CASSLDGQQETQYF; CDR3 DNA: TGTGCCAGCAGCTTAGACGGCCAGCAAGAGACCCAGTACTTC
D gene: NA; V gene: TRBV15; clone size: many; J gene: TRBJ2-1; CDR3 protein: CATSREFEYNEQFF; CDR3 DNA: TGTGCCACCAGCAGAGAGTTCGAGTACAATGAGCAGTTCTTC
D gene: NA; V gene: TRBV3-1; clone size: many; J gene: TRBJ1-1; CDR3 protein: CASSPRRMNTEAFF; CDR3 DNA: TGTGCCAGCAGCCCGAGACGTATGAACACTGAAGCTTTCTTT
D gene: NA; V gene: TRBV3-1; clone size: many; J gene: TRBJ1-3; CDR3 protein: CASSPYGARGNTIYF; CDR3 DNA: TGTGCCAGCAGCCCGTACGGGGCCCGTGGAAACACCATATATTTT
D gene: TRBD1; V gene: TRBV27; clone size: many; J gene: TRBJ1-1; CDR3 protein: CASGHRGTEAFF; CDR3 DNA: TGTGCCAGCGGCCACAGGGGGACTGAAGCTTTCTTT
D gene: TRBD2; V gene: TRBV7-2; clone size: many; J gene: TRBJ2-7; CDR3 protein: CASRGAGVIYEQYF; CDR3 DNA: TGTGCCAGCAGAGGGGCGGGGGTGATCTACGAGCAGTACTTC
D gene: NA; V gene: TRBV20-1; clone size: many; J gene: TRBJ2-7; CDR3 protein: CSASQGVEQYF; CDR3 DNA: TGCAGTGCTTCCCAGGGAGTCGAGCAGTACTTC
D gene: TRBD1; V gene: TRBV7-2; clone size: many; J gene: TRBJ2-1; CDR3 protein: CASSLEGQIYNEQFF; CDR3 DNA: TGTGCCAGCAGCTTAGAGGGACAGATATACAATGAGCAGTTCTTC
D gene: NA; V gene: TRBV20-1; clone size: many; J gene: TRBJ2-1; CDR3 protein: CSARDLNEQFF; CDR3 DNA: TGCAGTGCTAGAGACCTCAATGAGCAGTTCTTC
D gene: NA; V gene: TRBV10-3; clone size: many; J gene: TRBJ2-2; CDR3 protein: CAISDPTNTGELFF; CDR3 DNA: TGTGCCATCAGTGACCCGACGAACACCGGGGAGCTGTTTTTT
D gene: NA; V gene: TRBV12-3/TRBV12-4; clone size: many; J gene: TRBJ2-3; CDR3 protein: CASSIPAGAISTDTQYF; CDR3 DNA: TGTGCCAGCAGTATCCCCGCGGGGGCGATAAGCACAGATACGCAGTATTTT
D gene: NA; V gene: TRBV7-8; clone size: many; J gene: TRBJ1-1; CDR3 protein: CASGVTATSNPDTEAFF; CDR3 DNA: TGTGCCAGCGGTGTGACCGCCACCTCAAACCCTGACACTGAAGCTTTCTTT
D gene: NA; V gene: TRBV5-5; clone size: NA; J gene: TRBJ1-1; CDR3 protein: CASSSDYNEAFF; CDR3 DNA: TGTGCCAGCAGCTCCGATTATAATGAAGCTTTCTTT
D gene: TRBD2; V gene: TRBV9; clone size: many; J gene: TRBJ2-1; CDR3 protein: CASSAGLAGGSEQFF; CDR3 DNA: TGTGCCAGCAGCGCAGGACTAGCGGGAGGATCCGAGCAGTTCTTC
D gene: TRBD2; V gene: TRBV20-1; clone size: many; J gene: TRBJ2-1; CDR3 protein: CSAREAGWPPGLVGQFF; CDR3 DNA: TGCAGTGCTAGAGAAGCGGGATGGCCCCCCGGTCTAGTCGGGCAGTTCTTC
D gene: NA; V gene: TRBV20-1; clone size: many; J gene: TRBJ1-1; CDR3 protein: CSARGGVQTNTEAFF; CDR3 DNA: TGCAGTGCTAGAGGGGGAGTGCAGACGAACACTGAAGCTTTCTTT
D gene: TRBD2; V gene: TRBV6-6; clone size: many; J gene: TRBJ2-2; CDR3 protein: CASRRLAGDATGELFF; CDR3 DNA: TGTGCCAGCAGGCGACTAGCGGGAGACGCCACCGGGGAGCTGTTTTTT
D gene: NA; V gene: TRBV5-6; clone size: many; J gene: TRBJ2-7; CDR3 protein: CASSSTWARGLSYEQYF; CDR3 DNA: TGTGCCAGCAGCTCGACATGGGCGCGGGGGCTCTCCTACGAGCAGTACTTC
D gene: TRBD2; V gene: TRBV20-1; clone size: NA; J gene: TRBJ2-1; CDR3 protein: CSTWGGYNEQFF; CDR3 DNA: TGCAGCACCTGGGGGGGGTACAATGAGCAGTTCTTC
D gene: NA; V gene: TRBV7-2; clone size: once; J gene: TRBJ2-5; CDR3 protein: CASSLWAGPYAQETHYF; CDR3 DNA: TGTGCCAGCAGCTTATGGGCAGGTCCGTACGCCCAAGAGACCCATTACTTC
D gene: TRBD2; V gene: TRBV12-3/TRBV12-4; clone size: many; J gene: TRBJ2-2; CDR3 protein: CASSRRTSGSGTGELFF; CDR3 DNA: TGTGCCAGCAGTCGACGGACTAGCGGGAGTGGCACCGGGGAGCTGTTTTTT
D gene: NA; V gene: TRBV28; clone size: many; J gene: TRBJ2-3; CDR3 protein: CASSFAGGGVSTDTQYF; CDR3 DNA: TGTGCCAGCAGTTTCGCAGGAGGCGGGGTGAGCACAGATACGCAGTATTTT
D gene: NA; V gene: TRBV5-1; clone size: many; J gene: TRBJ2-7; CDR3 protein: CASSPRQDLRAEQYF; CDR3 DNA: TGCGCCAGCAGCCCCCGACAGGACCTCAGGGCCGAGCAGTACTTC
D gene: NA; V gene: TRBV5-1; clone size: many; J gene: TRBJ2-7; CDR3 protein: CASSLTVGYEQYF; CDR3 DNA: TGCGCCAGCAGCCTAACAGTGGGCTACGAGCAGTACTTC
D gene: NA; V gene: TRBV9; clone size: many; J gene: TRBJ2-3; CDR3 protein: CASSTRAADTQYF; CDR3 DNA: TGTGCCAGCAGCACAAGGGCGGCAGATACGCAGTATTTT
D gene: NA; V gene: TRBV5-1; clone size: many; J gene: TRBJ2-2; CDR3 protein: CASSRNGGSGELFF; CDR3 DNA: TGCGCCAGCAGCCGAAACGGTGGGTCCGGGGAGCTGTTTTTT
D gene: NA; V gene: TRBV10-3; clone size: many; J gene: TRBJ2-5; CDR3 protein: CAISESLWETQYF; CDR3 DNA: TGTGCCATCAGTGAGTCTCTGTGGGAGACCCAGTACTTC
D gene: TRBD2; V gene: TRBV7-9; clone size: few; J gene: TRBJ2-7; CDR3 protein: CASSPLGTSITYEQYF; CDR3 DNA: TGTGCCAGCAGCCCTCTCGGGACTAGTATAACCTACGAGCAGTACTTC
D gene: NA; V gene: TRBV7-2; clone size: many; J gene: TRBJ2-5; CDR3 protein: CASSKRAGMGTQYF; CDR3 DNA: TGTGCCAGCAGCAAACGCGCGGGGATGGGGACCCAGTACTTC
D gene: NA; V gene: TRBV3-1; clone size: many; J gene: TRBJ2-7; CDR3 protein: CASSLGHQTYEQYF; CDR3 DNA: TGTGCCAGCAGCCTCGGACACCAAACCTACGAGCAGTACTTC
D gene: TRBD2; V gene: TRBV12-3/TRBV12-4; clone size: many; J gene: TRBJ2-3; CDR3 protein: CASSLAGSTDTQYF; CDR3 DNA: TGTGCCAGCAGTCTAGCGGGGTCAACAGATACGCAGTATTTT
D gene: NA; V gene: TRBV20-1; clone size: many; J gene: TRBJ2-3; CDR3 protein: CSARASAVTDTQYF; CDR3 DNA: TGCAGTGCTAGGGCCTCAGCGGTCACAGATACGCAGTATTTT
D gene: TRBD1; V gene: TRBV2; clone size: many; J gene: TRBJ1-4; CDR3 protein: CATRLEAGTGNEKLFF; CDR3 DNA: TGTGCCACCCGATTAGAAGCCGGGACAGGGAATGAAAAACTGTTTTTT
D gene: TRBD2; V gene: TRBV20-1; clone size: many; J gene: TRBJ2-3; CDR3 protein: CSAQADLLAGGTDTQYF; CDR3 DNA: TGCAGTGCTCAAGCAGACTTACTAGCGGGAGGAACAGATACGCAGTATTTT
D gene: NA; V gene: TRBV5-6; clone size: few; J gene: TRBJ2-6; CDR3 protein: CASSLRRGGANVLTF; CDR3 DNA: TGTGCCAGCAGCTTGAGACGGGGGGGGGCCAACGTCCTGACTTTC
D gene: NA; V gene: TRBV25-1; clone size: many; J gene: TRBJ2-2; CDR3 protein: CASDLTGGPGELFF; CDR3 DNA: TGTGCCAGCGATTTAACGGGGGGCCCCGGGGAGCTGTTTTTT
D gene: NA; V gene: TRBV3-1; clone size: many; J gene: TRBJ2-1; CDR3 protein: CASSHWVNNEQFF; CDR3 DNA: TGTGCCAGCAGCCACTGGGTTAACAATGAGCAGTTCTTC